This entry lists 11 T cell receptor beta chains sequenced from one sample in a study of blood T cells in healthy people across ages. The use of a sample-barcoded 5' primer and a J-beta primer mix characterized a second PCR of roughly 6 to 11 cycles. TCRdb re-called the 5' RACE reads through MiXCR, storing one row per CDR3 protein. Of about 1.5 million distinct CDR3 sequences in the sample, 35% to 45% were seen once. The sample consisted of blood. The receptors derive from a woman in her late teens or twenties in good health.

This clonotype occurred a few times. The chain has TRBV11-3 and TRBJ2-7; tentative D call: TRBD2 (6 bases). This CDR3 region has 15 residues. CDR1 SGHNT and CDR2 YENEEA come from the germline V gene. V lost 2 bases to trimming and J lost 7 bases, with 18 bases between them. The CDR3 sequence: CASSLSAGRNNEQYF. CDR3 sequence (DNA): TGTGCCAGCAGCTTATCGGCAGGGAGGAACAATGAGCAGTACTTC.

V and J are TRBV7-2 and TRBJ2-1; 7 bases line up with TRBD1. The CDR3 is 13 residues long. Germline CDR1 and CDR2: SGHTA and FQGNSA. The V and J ends lost 5 bases and 9 bases, in that order; junction bases with no gene match: 7. The CDR3: CASSADRAAEQFF. Written as DNA, the CDR3 is TGTGCCAGCAGCGCAGACAGGGCGGCTGAGCAGTTCTTC.

The chain combines TRBV7-2 with TRBJ2-1; D is ambiguous. CDR1 and CDR2 from the germline V gene are SGHTA and FQGNSA. The ends were cut back, 5 bases at V and 2 bases at J, with 16 bases in the middle. The CDR3 has 16 amino acids. CDR3 in amino acids: CASSANRESAYNEQFF. For the CDR3, the DNA is TGTGCCAGCAGCGCAAATAGGGAATCGGCCTACAATGAGCAGTTCTTC.

The chain carries TRBV6-5 and TRBJ2-3; D gene unclear. Between the trimmed V and J ends, which lost 3 bases and 1 base, there was a span of 11 bases. The CDR3 consists of 15 residues. Germline CDR1 and CDR2: MNHEY and SVGAGI. Here the CDR3 reads CASSYAGGGTDTQYF. DNA of the CDR3: TGTGCCAGCAGTTATGCAGGTGGTGGCACAGATACGCAGTATTTT.

This chain links TRBV12-3 or TRBV12-4 with TRBJ1-3; 7 nucleotides align to TRBD1. This CDR3 comprises 16 residues. Trimming removed 4 bases from V and 8 bases from J; junction bases left unmatched: 14. The CDR3 loop is CASSYSGQKNGDTIYF. As DNA, the CDR3 is TGTGCCAGCAGTTACTCGGGACAGAAGAACGGAGACACCATATATTTT.

The chain joins TRBV6-5 to TRBJ2-7; D gene unclear. CDR1 is MNHEY, CDR2 SVGAGI, per germline. The CDR3 is 13 amino acids. V was shortened by 6 bases and J by 3 bases, with 12 bases between the two germline ends. The CDR3 region has the DNA TGTGCCAGCAGCCAGACCAACTACTACGAGCAGTACTTC. It codes for CASSQTNYYEQYF.

This chain links TRBV2 with TRBJ2-5, with D perhaps TRBD1 or TRBD2 (5 bases each). This CDR3 contains 14 residues. Trimming took off 4 bases at V and 5 bases at J, with 14 bases between the two ends. CDR1 SNHLY and CDR2 FYNNEI come from the germline V gene. This CDR3 is CASSGTGGLETQYF. The CDR3 DNA follows: TGTGCCAGCAGTGGCACAGGCGGACTCGAGACCCAGTACTTC. The whole variable domain, filled in from reference TRBV2 and TRBJ2-5, reads EPEVTQTPSHQVTQMGQEVILRCVPISNHLYFYWYRQILGQKVEFLVSFYNNEISEKSEIFDDQFSVERPDGSNFTLKIRSTKLEDSAMYFCASSGTGGLETQYFGPGTRLLVL.

V and J are TRBV6-2 or TRBV6-3 and TRBJ2-3; 7 bases map to TRBD2. In germline, CDR1 is MNHEY, CDR2 SVGEGT. V trimming: 6 bases; J trimming: 3 bases; junction bases outside the gene matches: 15. CDR3 size: 17 residues. CDR3 sequence: CASSPDNPGRRTDTQYF. The CDR3 nucleotides read TGTGCCAGCAGCCCCGATAATCCCGGGAGGAGGACAGATACGCAGTATTTT.

This clonotype was observed a handful of times. V is TRBV5-1 and J is TRBJ2-1; perhaps TRBD1 as D (6 bases). V lost 1 base, J lost 8 bases, and 13 bases lay in between. The CDR3 consists of 14 residues. Germline V gene data show CDR1 as SGHRS and CDR2 as YFSETQ. CDR3 in DNA: TGCGCCAGCAGCTTGAGCAGGGGAGTTGATGAGCAGTTCTTC. As protein: CASSLSRGVDEQFF.

This clonotype was seen ten or more times. This sequence joins TRBV20-1 and TRBJ1-6; 7 bases match TRBD1. The CDR3 extends over 16 amino acids. The germline V gene has CDR1 DFQATT and CDR2 SNEGSKA (reference sequence). The ends lost 3 bases at V and 6 bases at J; junction bases unmatched: 11. CDR3 sequence: CSAREVGDSVNSPLHF. The CDR3 DNA reads TGCAGTGCTAGGGAAGTTGGGGACAGTGTTAATTCACCCCTCCACTTT.

This clonotype was seen once. The chain uses TRBV7-3 and TRBJ2-5; TRBD1 might be the D (5 bases). Germline V gene sequence: CDR1 SGHTA, CDR2 FQGTGA. V was cut by 0 bases and J by 11 bases, with 16 bases left in between. This CDR3 is 14 amino acids long. In DNA form, the CDR3 reads TGTGCCAGCAGCTTAACAACAGGTACCCATGAGCAGTACTTC. Encoded protein: CASSLTTGTHEQYF.